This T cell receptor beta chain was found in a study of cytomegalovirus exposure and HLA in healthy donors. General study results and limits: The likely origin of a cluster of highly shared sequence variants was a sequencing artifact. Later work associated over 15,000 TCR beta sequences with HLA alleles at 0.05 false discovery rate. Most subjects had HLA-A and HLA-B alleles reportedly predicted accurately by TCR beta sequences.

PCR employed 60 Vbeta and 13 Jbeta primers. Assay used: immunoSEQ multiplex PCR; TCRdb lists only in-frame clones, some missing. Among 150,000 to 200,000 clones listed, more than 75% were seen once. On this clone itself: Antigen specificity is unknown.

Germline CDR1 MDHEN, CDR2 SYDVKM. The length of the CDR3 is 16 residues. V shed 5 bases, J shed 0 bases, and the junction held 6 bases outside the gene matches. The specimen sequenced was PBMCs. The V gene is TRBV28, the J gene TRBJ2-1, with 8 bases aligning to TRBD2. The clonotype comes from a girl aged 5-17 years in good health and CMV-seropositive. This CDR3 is CASSLIAGSSYNEQFF. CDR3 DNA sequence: TGTGCCAGCAGTCTCATAGCGGGAAGCTCCTACAATGAGCAGTTCTTC.